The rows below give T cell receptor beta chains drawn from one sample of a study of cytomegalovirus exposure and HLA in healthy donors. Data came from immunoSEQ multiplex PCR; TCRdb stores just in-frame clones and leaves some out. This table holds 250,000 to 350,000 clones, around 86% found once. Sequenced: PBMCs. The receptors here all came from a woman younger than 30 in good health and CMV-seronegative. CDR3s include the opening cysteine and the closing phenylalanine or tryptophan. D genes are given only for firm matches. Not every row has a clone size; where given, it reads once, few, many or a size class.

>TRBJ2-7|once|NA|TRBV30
TGTGCCTGGAGCCAGACCCCCCTCTTACAGGGCGGCGAGCAGTACTTC
CAWSQTPLLQGGEQYF
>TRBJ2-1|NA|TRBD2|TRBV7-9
TGTGCCAGCAGGACTAGCGTCTACAATGAGCAGTTCTTC
CASRTSVYNEQFF
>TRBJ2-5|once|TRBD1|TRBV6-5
TGTGCCAGCAGTCGAGGACAGGGGCAAGAGACCCAGTACTTC
CASSRGQGQETQYF
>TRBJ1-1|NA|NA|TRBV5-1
TGCGCCAGCAGCTTGGCCTCGCAGGGGTACACTGAAGCTTTCTTT
CASSLASQGYTEAFF
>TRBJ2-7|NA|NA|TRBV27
TGTGCCAGCAGTCCGAGAGGGATCTCCTACGAGCAGTACTTC
CASSPRGISYEQYF
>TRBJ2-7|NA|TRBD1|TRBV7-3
TGTGCCAGCAGCCAAAGACAGGGGTCGGGGGAGCAGTACTTC
CASSQRQGSGEQYF
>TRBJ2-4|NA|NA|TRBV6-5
TGTGCCAGCAGTTACTCTGGGGAAGGAGGATACATTCAGTACTTC
CASSYSGEGGYIQYF
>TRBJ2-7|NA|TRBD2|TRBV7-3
TGTGCCAGCAGCTCGTTAGCGGGAAATGGGGAGCAGTACTTC
CASSSLAGNGEQYF
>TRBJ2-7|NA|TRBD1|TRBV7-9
TGTGCCAGCAGCCCTCGGGACAGGAATTACGAGCAGTACTTC
CASSPRDRNYEQYF
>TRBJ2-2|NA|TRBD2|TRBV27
TGTGCCAGCCTAAGTAGCGGGAGTGCCGGGGAGCTGTTTTTT
CASLSSGSAGELFF
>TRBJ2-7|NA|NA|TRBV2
TGTGCCAGCACCGAAGGGGCAGGGGCCCTCTACGAGCAGTACTTC
CASTEGAGALYEQYF
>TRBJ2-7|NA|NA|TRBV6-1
TGTGCCAGCAGTTATACGGGATCGAACGAGCAGTACTTC
CASSYTGSNEQYF
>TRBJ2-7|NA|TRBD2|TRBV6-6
TGTGCCAGCGTACTAGCGGGGGCCTACGAGCAGTACTTC
CASVLAGAYEQYF
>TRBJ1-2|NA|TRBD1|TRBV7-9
TGTGCCAGCAGCACCCCTGACAGGGCTCATGGCTACACCTTC
CASSTPDRAHGYTF
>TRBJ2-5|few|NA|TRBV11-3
TGTGCCAGCAGCTTAGATGGCGGTCAGACCCAGTACTTC
CASSLDGGQTQYF